This TCR beta chain was recorded in a study of identifying expanded T cells in peripheral blood. Findings and caveats of the study: Across healthy donors, higher total template counts meant significantly greater roughly 2-week count variance.

No infections or other immune events were documented during collection. V shed 6 bases and J shed 1 base, with 9 bases lying between them. This CDR3 is 13 amino acids long. The germline CDR1 and CDR2 sequences are KGHSH and LQKENI. TCRdb's copy holds only in-frame clones and misses some; the assay was immunoSEQ multiplex PCR. The data hold 60,000 to 70,000 clones, with around 83% observed a single time. Concerning this clone itself: The antigen is not known.

This sequence joins TRBV18 and TRBJ1-1; the D gene is possibly TRBD1 (5 bases). The receptor's source is a person aged 18 to 70 in good health. Sequenced: blood. The CDR3 DNA reads as TGTGCCAGCTCCGCCGACAGGAACACTGAAGCTTTCTTT. It yields the protein CASSADRNTEAFF.